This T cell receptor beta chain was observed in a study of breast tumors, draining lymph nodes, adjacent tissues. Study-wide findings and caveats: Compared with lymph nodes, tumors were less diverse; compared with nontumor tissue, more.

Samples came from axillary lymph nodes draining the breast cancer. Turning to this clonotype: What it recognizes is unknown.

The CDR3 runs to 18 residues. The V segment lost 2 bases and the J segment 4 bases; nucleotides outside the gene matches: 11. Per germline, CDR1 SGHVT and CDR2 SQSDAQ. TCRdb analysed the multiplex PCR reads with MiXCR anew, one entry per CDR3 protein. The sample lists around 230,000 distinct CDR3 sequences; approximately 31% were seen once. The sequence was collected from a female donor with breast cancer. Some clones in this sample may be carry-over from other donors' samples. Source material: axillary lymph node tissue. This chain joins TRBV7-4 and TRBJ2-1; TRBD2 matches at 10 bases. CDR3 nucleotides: TGTGCCAGCAGCTTAATCGAGCGGGAGGGGCAGCCATACAATGAGCAGTTCTTC. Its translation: CASSLIEREGQPYNEQFF.